A selection of T cell receptor beta chains follows, all from one sample in a study of cytomegalovirus exposure and HLA in healthy donors. TCRdb's table, derived via immunoSEQ multiplex PCR, lists solely in-frame clones and lacks some. The sample includes some 150,000 clones, roughly 80% of them seen just once. The specimen sequenced was PBMCs. The receptors shown here come from a woman aged 40 to 50 in good health and CMV-seropositive. Both conserved end residues are part of each CDR3. D genes are given only for firm matches. Some rows have no size entry. The others give once, few or many, or a class for an expanded clone.

>TRBJ1-1|.|13|TRBV7-6|.
TGTGCCAGCAGCTTAACCCCCAGCACTGAAGCTTTCTTT
CASSLTPSTEAFF
>TRBJ2-7|.|12|TRBV10-3|.
TGTGCCATCAGTCTTAATCGGGACGAGCAGTACTTC
CAISLNRDEQYF
>TRBJ1-2|once|14|TRBV7-2|TRBD1
TGTGCCAGCAGCTTACAAGGACAGGTCTATGGCTACACCTTC
CASSLQGQVYGYTF
>TRBJ2-3|once|15|TRBV15|.
TGTGCCACCAGCGGGTCTCGCCCCGGCACAGATACGCGGTATTTT
CATSGSRPGTDTRYF
>TRBJ1-3|.|15|TRBV5-4|.
TGTGCCAGCAGCTTGGACAGATTCTCTGGAAACACCATATATTTT
CASSLDRFSGNTIYF
>TRBJ2-7|.|13|TRBV11-2|.
TGTGCCAGCAGCTTATTCCAGGAAAACGAGCAGTACTTC
CASSLFQENEQYF
>TRBJ2-7|.|15|TRBV5-4|TRBD1
TGTGCCAGCAGCGCGGCCGGGACAGGGTCCTACGAGCAGTACTTC
CASSAAGTGSYEQYF
>TRBJ2-1|.|13|TRBV6-5|.
TGTGCCAGCAGGGGAGGGGGTGAAAATGAGCAGTTCTTC
CASRGGGENEQFF
>TRBJ2-1|.|15|TRBV9|TRBD2
TGTGCCAGCAGCATCGGGACTAGCGGGGTCAATGAGCAGTTCTTC
CASSIGTSGVNEQFF
>TRBJ1-5|.|14|TRBV15|.
TGTGCCACCGGTGACGGGTATAGCAATCAGCCCCAGCATTTT
CATGDGYSNQPQHF
>TRBJ1-1|few|15|TRBV5-6|TRBD1
TGTGCCAGCAGATCAGACCAGGGGGGGAACACTGAAGCTTTCTTT
CASRSDQGGNTEAFF
>TRBJ1-5|.|18|TRBV4-1|TRBD1
TGCGCCAGCAGCCTTCAAGAGACGGCAGGGGGTTTAGGTCAGCCCCAGCATTTT
CASSLQETAGGLGQPQHF
>TRBJ2-1|.|15|TRBV5-4|TRBD2
TGTGCCAGCCGCCTCTTGACGGGGGGGGAAAATGAGCAGTTCTTC
CASRLLTGGENEQFF
>TRBJ2-5|.|14|TRBV5-1|.
TGCGCCAGCAGCGGACGGGACAAACGAGAGACCCAGTACTTC
CASSGRDKRETQYF
>TRBJ1-3|.|12|TRBV9|.
TGTGCCAGCAAGAGCTCTGGAAACACCATATATTTT
CASKSSGNTIYF